A selection of T cell receptor beta chains follows, all from one sample in a study of tumor-infiltrating lymphocytes in primary liver carcinoma. One entry per CDR3 protein results from TCRdb running MiXCR on the multiplex PCR reads. The table has about 120,000 distinct CDR3 sequences, around two thirds seen once. Sequenced: tumor-adjacent normal liver tissue. The receptor source for this set is a woman aged 55 to 70 with primary liver carcinoma and hepatitis B virus infection. CDR3s include the opening cysteine and the closing phenylalanine or tryptophan. The order of the fields is J gene, V gene, D gene, clone size, CDR3 DNA, CDR3 protein. A D gene is named only where the DNA matches it firmly. Where a row states a size, it is once, few, many or the class of an expanded clone; other rows omit it.

J gene: TRBJ2-2
V gene: TRBV29-1
D gene: NA
clone size: NA
CDR3 DNA: TGTAGCGTGTGGGATATCGGGGAGCTGTTTTTT
CDR3 protein: CSVWDIGELFF

J gene: TRBJ2-5
V gene: TRBV5-4
D gene: NA
clone size: NA
CDR3 DNA: TGTGCCAGCAGCTTGGAGACGAGCAGACCAGAGACCCAGTACTTC
CDR3 protein: CASSLETSRPETQYF

J gene: TRBJ2-3
V gene: TRBV6-4
D gene: TRBD2
clone size: NA
CDR3 DNA: TGCGCCAGCAGTGACGTAACGGGAGGGTCAACAGATACGCAGTATTTT
CDR3 protein: CASSDVTGGSTDTQYF

J gene: TRBJ2-1
V gene: TRBV7-9
D gene: TRBD2
clone size: NA
CDR3 DNA: TGTGCCAGCAACTCTAGCGGCAATGAGCGGTTCTTC
CDR3 protein: CASNSSGNERFF

J gene: TRBJ2-3
V gene: TRBV7-9
D gene: NA
clone size: few
CDR3 DNA: TGTGCCAGCAGCTTAGTGCCGGCACGCACAGATACGCAGTATTTT
CDR3 protein: CASSLVPARTDTQYF

J gene: TRBJ2-1
V gene: TRBV28
D gene: NA
clone size: NA
CDR3 DNA: TGTGCCAGCAGTTCTCCGACGAACTCCTACAATGAGCGGTTCTTC
CDR3 protein: CASSSPTNSYNERFF

J gene: TRBJ1-2
V gene: TRBV4-3
D gene: NA
clone size: many
CDR3 DNA: TGCGCCAGCAGCGCTGAGTTGGAGATCTATGGCTACACCTTC
CDR3 protein: CASSAELEIYGYTF

J gene: TRBJ2-3
V gene: TRBV14
D gene: TRBD1
clone size: once
CDR3 DNA: TGTGCCGGCAGCCAAAGACAGGGGTTCGGGGATACGCAGTATTTT
CDR3 protein: CAGSQRQGFGDTQYF

J gene: TRBJ1-1
V gene: TRBV12-3/TRBV12-4
D gene: TRBD1
clone size: NA
CDR3 DNA: TGTACCATCAGCCCGGGACAGCCGAACACTGAAGCTTTCTTT
CDR3 protein: CTISPGQPNTEAFF

J gene: TRBJ2-2
V gene: TRBV30
D gene: NA
clone size: NA
CDR3 DNA: TGTGTCTGGAGTGTCGGGGACTTAACGACCGGGGAGCTGTTTTTT
CDR3 protein: CVWSVGDLTTGELFF

J gene: TRBJ2-7
V gene: TRBV7-9
D gene: NA
clone size: NA
CDR3 DNA: TGTGCCAGCAGCTTAATCGACGGGACATCGAACTCCTACGAGCAATACTTC
CDR3 protein: CASSLIDGTSNSYEQYF

J gene: TRBJ2-2
V gene: TRBV12-3/TRBV12-4
D gene: NA
clone size: many
CDR3 DNA: TGTGCCAGCAGTTTATGGGGACCCGGGGAGCTGTTTTTT
CDR3 protein: CASSLWGPGELFF

J gene: TRBJ2-1
V gene: TRBV28
D gene: TRBD1
clone size: NA
CDR3 DNA: TGTGCCAGCCACAGACAGGGTTTGTACAATGAGCAGTTCTTC
CDR3 protein: CASHRQGLYNEQFF

J gene: TRBJ1-5
V gene: TRBV2
D gene: TRBD1
clone size: NA
CDR3 DNA: TGTGCCAGCAGTAGGACAGGGGGGGCCAATCAGCCCCAGCATTTT
CDR3 protein: CASSRTGGANQPQHF

J gene: TRBJ2-3
V gene: TRBV6-2/TRBV6-3
D gene: TRBD2
clone size: many
CDR3 DNA: TGTGCCAGCAGTTACGGGCTAGCGGGAGTGGATACGCAGTATTTT
CDR3 protein: CASSYGLAGVDTQYF

J gene: TRBJ2-7
V gene: TRBV6-1
D gene: NA
clone size: NA
CDR3 DNA: TGTGCCAGCAGTGAATCGAGGGGGTTCACCTGTGAGCAGTACTTC
CDR3 protein: CASSESRGFTCEQYF

J gene: TRBJ2-3
V gene: TRBV5-1
D gene: TRBD1
clone size: NA
CDR3 DNA: TGCGCCAGCAGCCTGTGGGACAGGGCACAACCTAGCACAGATACGCAGTATTTT
CDR3 protein: CASSLWDRAQPSTDTQYF

J gene: TRBJ2-1
V gene: TRBV29-1
D gene: NA
clone size: NA
CDR3 DNA: TGCAGCGTTGAAGGGTTGTGGAACGAGCACTTCTTC
CDR3 protein: CSVEGLWNEHFF

J gene: TRBJ2-7
V gene: TRBV12-3/TRBV12-4
D gene: TRBD2
clone size: many
CDR3 DNA: TGTGCCAGCAGTTTACTAGCGGGAGAAGGGTACGAGCAGTACTTC
CDR3 protein: CASSLLAGEGYEQYF

J gene: TRBJ1-5
V gene: TRBV28
D gene: NA
clone size: many
CDR3 DNA: TGTGCCAGCAGTTTAGAACTCAATAGCAATCAGCCCCAGCATTTT
CDR3 protein: CASSLELNSNQPQHF

J gene: TRBJ1-5
V gene: TRBV6-6
D gene: NA
clone size: NA
CDR3 DNA: TGTGCCAGTACACGGACGGGCAGGGGTCAGCCCCACCATTTT
CDR3 protein: CASTRTGRGQPHHF

J gene: TRBJ1-1
V gene: TRBV5-6
D gene: NA
clone size: once
CDR3 DNA: TGTGCCAGCAGCTGCCCCTGGGTCTACACTGAAGCTTTCTTT
CDR3 protein: CASSCPWVYTEAFF

J gene: TRBJ2-2
V gene: TRBV11-2
D gene: NA
clone size: many
CDR3 DNA: TGTGCCAGCAGCCCCGATCCCCAATTGAACACCGGGGAGCTGTTTTTT
CDR3 protein: CASSPDPQLNTGELFF

J gene: TRBJ2-1
V gene: TRBV11-1
D gene: NA
clone size: NA
CDR3 DNA: TGCGCCAGCAGCCCCAGTTGCGGAAATGAGCAATTCTTC
CDR3 protein: CASSPSCGNEQFF

J gene: TRBJ2-3
V gene: TRBV11-2
D gene: NA
clone size: once
CDR3 DNA: TGTGCCAGCAGCTTAGATTGGTCTAGCGTGACGGTTACGAATACGCAGTATTTT
CDR3 protein: CASSLDWSSVTVTNTQYF

J gene: TRBJ2-1
V gene: TRBV6-4
D gene: NA
clone size: NA
CDR3 DNA: TGTGCCAGCAGTGTCTCGACTGCCTATGAGCAGTTCTTC
CDR3 protein: CASSVSTAYEQFF

J gene: TRBJ2-3
V gene: TRBV14
D gene: TRBD2
clone size: many
CDR3 DNA: TGTGCCACCACCTCCGGGACTAGCGGGAGTGATACGCAGTATTTT
CDR3 protein: CATTSGTSGSDTQYF

J gene: TRBJ2-3
V gene: TRBV11-1
D gene: NA
clone size: NA
CDR3 DNA: TGTGCCAGTAGCTTAAGGCAACGTACGGAAGAGTCTCACTTT
CDR3 protein: CASSLRQRTEESHF

J gene: TRBJ2-7
V gene: TRBV6-6
D gene: NA
clone size: NA
CDR3 DNA: TGTGCCAGCAGTTATATGAACACCTACGAGCAGTACTTC
CDR3 protein: CASSYMNTYEQYF

J gene: TRBJ2-5
V gene: TRBV6-1
D gene: NA
clone size: NA
CDR3 DNA: TGTGCCAGCAGAAGTTATCAGGTAGAGACCCAATACTTC
CDR3 protein: CASRSYQVETQYF

J gene: TRBJ2-3
V gene: TRBV7-9
D gene: NA
clone size: NA
CDR3 DNA: TGTGCCAGCAGCTTATTCTACGTCCGGGAGCAGGCAGATACGCAGTATTTT
CDR3 protein: CASSLFYVREQADTQYF

J gene: TRBJ1-4
V gene: TRBV4-2
D gene: NA
clone size: NA
CDR3 DNA: TGTGCCAGCAGCCAATATCAGGCCGCAACTAATGAAAAACTGTTTTTT
CDR3 protein: CASSQYQAATNEKLFF

J gene: TRBJ2-2
V gene: TRBV4-2
D gene: NA
clone size: NA
CDR3 DNA: TGTGCCAGCAACTGCCAGGTCCGCGCGAACACCGGGGAGCTGTTTTTT
CDR3 protein: CASNCQVRANTGELFF

J gene: TRBJ2-1
V gene: TRBV19
D gene: TRBD2
clone size: many
CDR3 DNA: TGTGCCAGTAGCGGCGGGAGAGGGACCTCCTACAATGAGCAGTTCTTC
CDR3 protein: CASSGGRGTSYNEQFF

J gene: TRBJ2-1
V gene: TRBV14
D gene: NA
clone size: NA
CDR3 DNA: TGTGCCAGCAGTCAAGAATGGGGCTCCCCCCCGTACAATGAGCAGTTCTTC
CDR3 protein: CASSQEWGSPPYNEQFF

J gene: TRBJ2-2
V gene: TRBV11-2
D gene: NA
clone size: NA
CDR3 DNA: TGTGCCAGCAGTTTAGATGTTTGGACTGCTGGGGAGCTGTTTTTT
CDR3 protein: CASSLDVWTAGELFF

J gene: TRBJ2-7
V gene: TRBV11-2
D gene: NA
clone size: NA
CDR3 DNA: TGTGCCAGCAGCTATCCGGGACTCCCCTACGAGCAGTACTTC
CDR3 protein: CASSYPGLPYEQYF

J gene: TRBJ2-3
V gene: TRBV5-6
D gene: TRBD2
clone size: many
CDR3 DNA: TGTGCCAGCAGCTTGGGGCCACTAGCGGGAGGAGATACGCAGTATTTT
CDR3 protein: CASSLGPLAGGDTQYF

J gene: TRBJ2-3
V gene: TRBV28
D gene: TRBD2
clone size: once
CDR3 DNA: TGTGCCAATAGTCCTCCAACTAGCGGGACTAGCATAGATACGCAGTATTTT
CDR3 protein: CANSPPTSGTSIDTQYF

J gene: TRBJ2-7
V gene: TRBV6-1
D gene: TRBD1
clone size: NA
CDR3 DNA: TGTGCCAGCAGTGATAGCCTGAAGGGGGCAGCAAGGGGCTACGAGCACTACTTC
CDR3 protein: CASSDSLKGAARGYEHYF

J gene: TRBJ2-6
V gene: TRBV7-9
D gene: NA
clone size: many
CDR3 DNA: TGTGCCAGCAGCTTAGTAGTAGGCGTAAATAAGGGGGCCAACGTCCTGACTTTC
CDR3 protein: CASSLVVGVNKGANVLTF

J gene: TRBJ1-4
V gene: TRBV6-2/TRBV6-3
D gene: NA
clone size: many
CDR3 DNA: TGTGCCAGCAGTTACTCACCGGGAACCTCTAATGAAAAACTGTTTTTT
CDR3 protein: CASSYSPGTSNEKLFF

J gene: TRBJ2-3
V gene: TRBV6-5
D gene: TRBD2
clone size: NA
CDR3 DNA: TGTGCCAACAGTTACCGCTCCCCGTTGGAGACTAGCGGGAGGTCCGGGGGAGATACGCAGTATTTT
CDR3 protein: CANSYRSPLETSGRSGGDTQYF

J gene: TRBJ2-5
V gene: TRBV29-1
D gene: NA
clone size: NA
CDR3 DNA: TGCAGCGTTGAAAGGCAGAGGGACCGGCGACCGTTAGAGACCCAGCACTTC
CDR3 protein: CSVERQRDRRPLETQHF

J gene: TRBJ2-7
V gene: TRBV28
D gene: TRBD1
clone size: many
CDR3 DNA: TGTGCCAGCAGTCTGACAGGGGGCTACGAGCAGTACTTC
CDR3 protein: CASSLTGGYEQYF

J gene: TRBJ1-1
V gene: TRBV11-2
D gene: NA
clone size: NA
CDR3 DNA: TGTGCCAGCAACTTACTTAGGAACACTGAAGCTTCCTTT
CDR3 protein: CASNLLRNTEASF

J gene: TRBJ2-2
V gene: TRBV10-3
D gene: NA
clone size: NA
CDR3 DNA: TGTGCCATCAATGAGAATTCGGCGTACACTGGGGAGTTGTTTTTT
CDR3 protein: CAINENSAYTGELFF

J gene: TRBJ2-1
V gene: TRBV6-1
D gene: NA
clone size: NA
CDR3 DNA: TGTGCTAGGAGTAATCCAGGGATCTGGGCCTACAATGAGCAGTTCTTC
CDR3 protein: CARSNPGIWAYNEQFF

J gene: TRBJ2-1
V gene: TRBV5-1
D gene: NA
clone size: NA
CDR3 DNA: TGCGCCAGGAGCCCGGATGGGGTAACGGGTGATGAGCAGTTCTTC
CDR3 protein: CARSPDGVTGDEQFF

J gene: TRBJ2-7
V gene: TRBV29-1
D gene: NA
clone size: NA
CDR3 DNA: TGCAGCGTTGAGGACTCCGGGACTCCCCCGTACCAGCAGTACTTC
CDR3 protein: CSVEDSGTPPYQQYF

J gene: TRBJ1-1
V gene: TRBV5-1
D gene: NA
clone size: many
CDR3 DNA: TGCGCCAGCAGCCGGGGTAGCGGGAACACTGAAGCTTTCTTT
CDR3 protein: CASSRGSGNTEAFF

J gene: TRBJ2-5
V gene: TRBV28
D gene: TRBD2
clone size: few
CDR3 DNA: TGTGCCAGCAGTTCCCTAGCGGGAGTGGTGGAGACCCAGTACTTC
CDR3 protein: CASSSLAGVVETQYF

J gene: TRBJ2-1
V gene: TRBV7-9
D gene: TRBD2
clone size: NA
CDR3 DNA: TGTGCCAGCAGCCAGATGCTGGCTGGCGGGAGGGACAATGAGCAGTTCTTC
CDR3 protein: CASSQMLAGGRDNEQFF

J gene: TRBJ2-3
V gene: TRBV6-5
D gene: NA
clone size: NA
CDR3 DNA: TGTACCAGCAATCCCCAGGCCCTCACAGATGCGCAGTATTTT
CDR3 protein: CTSNPQALTDAQYF